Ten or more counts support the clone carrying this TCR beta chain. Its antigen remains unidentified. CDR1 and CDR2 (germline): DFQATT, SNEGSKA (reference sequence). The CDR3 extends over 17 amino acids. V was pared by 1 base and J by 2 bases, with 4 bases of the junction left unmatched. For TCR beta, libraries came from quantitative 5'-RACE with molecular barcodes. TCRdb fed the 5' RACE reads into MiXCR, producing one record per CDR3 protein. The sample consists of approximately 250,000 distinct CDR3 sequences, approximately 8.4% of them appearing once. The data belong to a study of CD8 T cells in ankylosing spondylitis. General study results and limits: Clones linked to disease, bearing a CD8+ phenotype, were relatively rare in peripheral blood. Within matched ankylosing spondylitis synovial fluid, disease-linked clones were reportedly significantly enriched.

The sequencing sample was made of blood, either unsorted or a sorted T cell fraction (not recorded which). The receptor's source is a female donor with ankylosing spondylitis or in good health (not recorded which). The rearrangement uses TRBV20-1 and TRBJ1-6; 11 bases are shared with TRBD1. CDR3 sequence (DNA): TGCAGTGCTAGAGTGGGACAGGGGGTAGCCTATAATTCACCCCTCCACTTT. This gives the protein CSARVGQGVAYNSPLHF.